What follows is one T cell receptor (beta chain) and its context. Its antigen is as yet unknown. A quantity of roughly 0.5 to 1 ug RNA underwent reverse transcription using random hexamers. The TCR beta CDR3 was amplified by immunoSEQ multiplex PCR across 54 Vbeta, 13 Jbeta. TCRdb processed the immunoSEQ multiplex PCR reads anew with MiXCR; each CDR3 protein has one entry. The sample includes more than 250,000 distinct CDR3 sequences, 92% of them seen just once. TCR beta from blood CD8+ and CD4+ T cells was sequenced. Negative magnetic isolation gave CD8+ and CD4+ cells; FACS enriched CD8+ TEMRA. The data derive from a study of CD8 T cells in Susac syndrome. Study-level findings and limits: Regarding the TCR sequencing and HLA analysis, the study admitted that a relatively small number of individuals were involved.

Germline V CDR1 and CDR2: SGHRS, YFSETQ. With 0 bases removed from V and 8 bases from J, the gap between germline ends came to 11 bases. The CDR3 is 14 residues long. The origin of this receptor is a human donor with multiple sclerosis. This chain uses TRBV5-1 with TRBJ1-4, with a weak D call TRBD1 (6 bases). Sequencing was carried out using CD4+ T cells from PBMCs. CDR3 loop: CASSLDRVEEKLFF. The CDR3 DNA reads as TGCGCCAGCAGCTTGGACAGGGTCGAGGAAAAACTGTTTTTT.